A single sample is the source of the 9 T cell receptor beta chains below, sequenced in a study of CD8 T cells in ankylosing spondylitis. One entry per CDR3 protein results from TCRdb running MiXCR on the 5' RACE reads. The sample holds about 360,000 distinct CDR3 sequences, 20% seen once. Sequencing was carried out using blood, either unsorted or a sorted T cell fraction (not recorded which). Source of these receptors: a male donor with ankylosing spondylitis or in good health (not recorded which).

CDR3 amino acids: CSAAPEDTDTQYF. CDR3 coding DNA: TGCAGTGCCGCACCGGAGGACACAGATACGCAGTATTTT. This chain connects TRBV20-1 to TRBJ2-3, with D possibly TRBD2 on 5 matching bases. This CDR3 has 13 amino acids. Germline V gene data show CDR1 as DFQATT and CDR2 as SNEGSKA (reference sequence). The V end lost 6 bases, the J end lost 2 bases, and 12 bases lay between the germline ends.

The chain combines TRBV10-2 with TRBJ1-3; D gene unclear. The CDR3 contains 14 residues. Deletions cut 3 bases from V and 0 bases from J, with 6 bases between. The germline V gene encodes CDR1 WSHSY and CDR2 SAAADI. In DNA, the CDR3 is TGCGCCAGCAGTGACCCGAGCTCTGGAAACACCATATATTTT. Amino acids: CASSDPSSGNTIYF.

Comment on this clonotype: The junction does not match germline at one end; this may be a read error. The chain combines TRBV12-3 or TRBV12-4 with TRBJ2-2; 7 positions match TRBD1. There are 18 residues in the CDR3. CDR3 nucleotide sequence: TGTGCCATCAGTCCCAGCGCTCTCGACAGGGCCATGACCGGGGAGCTGTTTTTT. Translation gives CAISPSALDRAMTGELFF.

This clonotype was picked up a small number of times. CDR3 amino acids: CASSPFGQGRDIQYF. The CDR3 bases are TGTGCCAGCAGTCCCTTTGGACAGGGTCGGGACATTCAGTACTTC. The chain employs TRBV12-3 or TRBV12-4 and TRBJ2-4; 8 bases fit TRBD1. The CDR3 covers 15 residues. The ends lost 5 bases at V and 8 bases at J; junction bases unmatched: 11.

This clonotype was counted a single time. The chain has TRBV3-1 and TRBJ2-7; 10 bases align to TRBD1. Germline values: CDR1 LGHDT, CDR2 YNNKEL (reference sequence). The CDR3 runs 15 residues. V dropped 1 base and J dropped 4; count of bases not matched to a gene: 4. This CDR3 reads CASSQGDRGRYEQYF. The CDR3 region has the DNA TGTGCCAGCAGCCAAGGGGACAGGGGCCGGTACGAGCAGTACTTC.

This clonotype was found a few times. This chain links TRBV30 with TRBJ2-1; the D is unclear. Germline V gene data show CDR1 as GTSNPN and CDR2 as SVGIG (reference sequence). The length of the CDR3 is 14 residues. Trimming took off 8 bases at V and 0 bases at J, with 14 bases between the two ends. In nucleotides, the CDR3 is TGTGCCGGCGACTCTGACGGCTCCTACAATGAGCAGTTCTTC. It encodes CAGDSDGSYNEQFF. The whole variable domain, filled in from reference TRBV30 and TRBJ2-1, reads SQTIHQWPATLVQPVGSPLSLECTVEGTSNPNLYWYRQAAGRGLQLLFYSVGIGQISSEVPQNLSASRPQDRQFILSSKKLLLSDSGFYLCAGDSDGSYNEQFFGPGTRLTVL.

This rearrangement joins TRBV7-9 to TRBJ2-5, with 10 bases aligning to TRBD2. Germline CDR1 reads SEHNR; CDR2 reads FQNEAQ (reference sequence). The V segment lost 5 bases and the J segment 3 bases; nucleotides outside the gene matches: 3. The CDR3 contains 14 residues. The DNA of the CDR3 is TGTGCCAGCAGCGGTGGGACTAGCGAAGAGACCCAGTACTTC. This sequence encodes CASSGGTSEETQYF.

The gene calls are TRBV12-3 or TRBV12-4 and TRBJ1-1; TRBD1 aligns across 7 bases. J gave up 0 bases and V 6 bases, and 10 bases lay outside the gene matches. The CDR3 is 16 residues long. The CDR3 reads CASRHRDSQLNTEAFF. Here the CDR3 DNA reads TGTGCCAGCAGGCACCGGGACAGCCAACTGAACACTGAAGCTTTCTTT.

This chain links TRBV9 with TRBJ1-1; D is perhaps TRBD1 (5 bases). Germline-derived CDR1 and CDR2 are SGDLS and YYNGEE. Trimming shortened V by 5 bases and J by 4 bases, and 15 bases separated the two germline ends. This CDR3 is 14 amino acids long. CDR3 DNA sequence: TGTGCCAGCAGTGGTGGGGGGATGAGCACTGAAGCTTTCTTT. It specifies CASSGGGMSTEAFF.